The 2 T cell receptor beta chains below were found in one sample sequenced in a study of CD8+ T cells in alopecia areata. RNA extraction and reverse transcription yielded cDNA as sequencing template. Sequencing was performed with immunoSEQ multiplex PCR; in TCRdb, only in-frame clones are kept and a portion is missing. The table lists 150,000 or so clones, about 60% of them singletons, with around 6% in the top ten. Sequencing was performed on CD4+ T cells sorted from blood, taken at week 0. Receptors were obtained from a human donor with alopecia areata.

Remarks on this clone: The same CDR3 can be traced to other DNA sequences in this sample. The rearrangement joins TRBV4-2 to TRBJ1-6; unclear D gene. With 0 bases removed from V and 5 bases from J, the gap between germline ends came to 5 bases. The CDR3 runs to 14 residues. CDR1 is LGHNA and CDR2 is YNFKEQ in the germline V gene. As DNA, the CDR3 is TGTGCCAGCAGCCAAGACAGGAATAATTCACCCCTCCACTTT. It specifies CASSQDRNNSPLHF.

The rearrangement links TRBV4-3 to TRBJ1-5; 7 positions match TRBD1. The ends lost 0 bases at V and 3 bases at J; junction bases unmatched: 8. Germline CDR1 reads LGHNA; CDR2 reads YSLEER. The CDR3 consists of 17 residues. CDR3 region: CASSQDTTGSINQPQHF. The CDR3 DNA follows: TGCGCCAGCAGCCAAGATACGACAGGGTCGATCAATCAGCCCCAGCATTTT.